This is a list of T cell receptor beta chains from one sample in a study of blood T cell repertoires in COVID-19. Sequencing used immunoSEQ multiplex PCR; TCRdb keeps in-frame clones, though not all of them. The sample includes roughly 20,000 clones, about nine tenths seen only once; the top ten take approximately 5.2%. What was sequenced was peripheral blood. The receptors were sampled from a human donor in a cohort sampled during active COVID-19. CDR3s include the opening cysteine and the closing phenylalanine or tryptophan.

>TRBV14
CASSQSRGYEQYF
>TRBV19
CASSIGLRDNEQFF
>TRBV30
CAWSVLRADEQYF
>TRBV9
CASSVGSGRALGTDTQYF
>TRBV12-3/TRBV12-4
CASSFEGNYGYTF
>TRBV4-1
CASSQGAGLPSADTQYF
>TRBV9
CASSVGLVPETQYF
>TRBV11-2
CASSQGLPNGYTF
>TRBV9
CASSVQGRSNEQFF
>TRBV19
CASSVEAGTSATNEQFF